These 6 T cell receptor beta chains share one sample of origin, sequenced in a study of identical twins. In TCRdb, the 5' RACE reads were re-called with MiXCR into one record per CDR3 protein. The repertoire holds about 660,000 distinct CDR3 sequences, with 8.5% to 9.5% as singletons. These data were likewise used in another study, on yellow fever vaccine responses in identical twins.

The material sequenced was PBMCs. These receptors came from a woman aged 18-29 years in good health.

This clonotype has just a few counts. This chain joins TRBV27 and TRBJ2-2; TRBD1 matches 10 bases. The CDR3 sequence is 17 residues long. Germline V gene sequence: CDR1 MNHEY, CDR2 SMNVEV (reference sequence). The J segment lost 5 bases and the V segment lost 3 bases, leaving 9 bases of the junction unmatched. In DNA form, the CDR3 reads TGTGCCAGCAGTTTCTCCGGGACAGGGGTTCGAACCGGGGAGCTGTTTTTT. Translation gives CASSFSGTGVRTGELFF.

This clonotype was detected only a few times. The chain couples TRBV7-9 to TRBJ2-7; TRBD1 aligns across 7 bases. V was pared by 10 bases and J by 0 bases, with 9 bases of the junction left unmatched. The CDR3 consists of 14 residues. The V gene's germline CDR1 is SEHNR and CDR2 FQNEAQ (reference sequence). In DNA form, the CDR3 reads TGTGCCACCTCTATCACAGGGGACTCCTACGAGCAGTACTTC. Its translation is CATSITGDSYEQYF. Using reference TRBV7-9 and TRBJ2-7 for the parts outside the CDR3, the full variable domain is DTGVSQNPRHKITKRGQNVTFRCDPISEHNRLYWYRQTLGQGPEFLTYFQNEAQLEKSRLLSDRFSAERPKGSFSTLEIQRTEQGDSAMYLCATSITGDSYEQYFGPGTRLTVT.

This clonotype was seen a handful of times. V is TRBV9 and J is TRBJ2-7; 13 bases are a match to TRBD2. The CDR3 length is 15 residues. After removal of 3 bases from V and 10 bases from J, the junction contained 10 bases not matched to a gene. CDR1 and CDR2 from the germline V gene are SGDLS and YYNGEE. The chain's CDR3 is CASSEGGTSGDPQYF. For the CDR3, the DNA is TGTGCCAGCAGCGAGGGTGGGACTAGCGGGGACCCTCAGTACTTC.

This clonotype was recorded a few times. The chain is built from TRBV20-1 and TRBJ1-5; weak D call: TRBD1 (5 bases). The V gene's germline CDR1 is DFQATT and CDR2 SNEGSKA (reference sequence). This CDR3 spans 13 amino acids. V was clipped by 7 bases and J by 6 bases, with 16 bases between them. CDR3 loop: CSVTGGVIQPQHF. CDR3 bases: TGCAGTGTAACAGGAGGGGTGATTCAGCCCCAGCATTTT.

This sequence joins TRBV11-2 and TRBJ2-7; TRBD2 matches at 14 bases. Per the germline V gene, CDR1 is SGHAT and CDR2 is FQNNGV. V shed 5 bases and J 9 bases; nucleotides not matched to a gene: 12. The CDR3 runs 16 residues. The CDR3 is CASSPATSGRGLVQYF. Here the CDR3 DNA reads TGTGCCAGCAGCCCCGCGACTAGCGGGAGGGGGTTAGTGCAGTACTTC.

This clonotype was counted between two and nine times. V gene TRBV4-3 combines with J gene TRBJ2-3; D uncertain. The CDR3 is 16 amino acids. V was shortened by 0 bases and J by 0 bases, with 10 bases between the two germline ends. Germline assignment: CDR1 LGHNA and CDR2 YSLEER. In DNA, the CDR3 is TGCGCCAGCAGCCAAGATGACTCACCGAGCACAGATACGCAGTATTTT. Its protein product is CASSQDDSPSTDTQYF.